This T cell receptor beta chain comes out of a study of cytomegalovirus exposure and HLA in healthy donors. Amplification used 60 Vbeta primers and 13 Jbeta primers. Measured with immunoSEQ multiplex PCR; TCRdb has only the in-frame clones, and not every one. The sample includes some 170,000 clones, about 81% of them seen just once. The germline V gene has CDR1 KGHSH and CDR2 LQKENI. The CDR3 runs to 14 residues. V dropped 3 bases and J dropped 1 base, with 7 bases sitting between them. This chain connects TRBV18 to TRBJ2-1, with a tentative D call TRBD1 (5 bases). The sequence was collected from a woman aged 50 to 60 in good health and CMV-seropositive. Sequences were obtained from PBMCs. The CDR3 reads CASSPKGSYNEQFF. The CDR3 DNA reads TGTGCCAGCTCACCGAAGGGGTCCTACAATGAGCAGTTCTTC.